One sample yielded the 21 T cell receptor beta chains listed below, sequenced in a study of blood T cell repertoires in COVID-19. Assay used: immunoSEQ multiplex PCR; TCRdb lists only in-frame clones, some missing. The sample lists about 160,000 clones, 80% occurring once. The sequencing sample was made of PBMCs or T cells enriched from blood (not recorded which). The source is a woman aged 60 to 75 who had recovered from COVID-19.

V is TRBV12-5 and J is TRBJ2-1, with D tentatively TRBD1 (5 bases). The germline V gene has CDR1 LGHNT and CDR2 FRNRAP. This CDR3 is built from 14 residues. The V end lost 6 bases, the J end lost 0 bases, and 9 bases lay between the germline ends. The CDR3: CASGQDNSYNEQFF. Here the CDR3 DNA reads TGTGCTAGTGGCCAGGACAACTCCTACAATGAGCAGTTCTTC.

J is TRBJ1-4 and V is TRBV13; D uncertain. The germline CDR1 and CDR2 sequences are PRHDT and FYEKMQ (reference sequence). Trimming took off 5 bases at V and 7 bases at J, with 8 bases between the two ends. The CDR3 sequence is 12 residues long. The CDR3: CASSGLSEKLFF. CDR3 bases: TGTGCCAGCAGCGGCCTCAGTGAAAAACTGTTTTTT. Combining the CDR3 with reference TRBV13 and TRBJ1-4 gives the whole variable domain AAGVIQSPRHLIKEKRETATLKCYPIPRHDTVYWYQQGPGQDPQFLISFYEKMQSDKGSIPDRFSAQQFSDYHSELNMSSLELGDSALYFCASSGLSEKLFFGSGTQLSVL.

This clone was recorded once. V is TRBV7-2 and J is TRBJ1-3; tentatively, D is TRBD1 (5 bases). Germline V gene data show CDR1 as SGHTA and CDR2 as FQGNSA. Trimming removed 4 bases from V and 0 bases from J, with 13 bases in between. This CDR3 contains 16 residues. This chain's CDR3 is CASSSGPTLSGNTIYF. The DNA for the CDR3 is TGTGCCAGCAGCTCAGGGCCGACCCTCTCTGGAAACACCATATATTTT.

The chain recombines TRBV9 with TRBJ2-1; a weak D match, TRBD2 (6 bases). The CDR3 has 15 residues. V lost 2 bases and J 2 bases, leaving 11 bases between the germline ends. CDR1 and CDR2 from the germline V gene are SGDLS and YYNGEE. In nucleotides, the CDR3 is TGTGCCAGCAGCGTCCGGGACTCCCCCTACAATGAGCAGTTCTTC. It is translated as CASSVRDSPYNEQFF.

The V and J genes are TRBV5-1 and TRBJ1-1; perhaps TRBD1 as D (6 bases). The CDR3 consists of 15 residues. Trimming removed 4 bases from V and 4 bases from J, with 17 bases in between. Germline CDR1 is SGHRS and CDR2 is YFSETQ. The DNA of the CDR3 is TGCGCCAGCAGCACGCAGGGGACCGGAAGCACTGAAGCTTTCTTT. Protein product: CASSTQGTGSTEAFF.

This chain's CDR3 is CASGGGLAKAFF. Written as DNA, the CDR3 is TGTGCCAGCGGTGGGGGACTGGCTAAAGCTTTCTTT. The J gene is TRBJ1-1, the V gene TRBV11-2; TRBD1 is a possible D gene (5 bases). V lost 8 bases and J 9 bases, leaving 16 bases between the germline ends. The CDR3 is 12 residues long. The germline gives CDR1 SGHAT, CDR2 FQNNGV. Drawing the rest from reference TRBV11-2 and TRBJ1-1, the complete variable domain is EAGVAQSPRYKIIEKRQSVAFWCNPISGHATLYWYQQILGQGPKLLIQFQNNGVVDDSQLPKDRFSAERLKGVDSTLKIQPAKLEDSAVYLCASGGGLAKAFFGQGTRLTVV.

This chain links TRBV7-2 with TRBJ1-1; no definite D call. Trimming removed 6 bases at V and 1 base at J, with 12 bases between. In germline, CDR1 is SGHTA, CDR2 FQGNSA. CDR3 length equals 14 residues. CDR3 amino acids: CASRANPQNTEAFF. The CDR3, as DNA: TGTGCCAGCAGGGCAAATCCGCAGAACACTGAAGCTTTCTTT.

The chain joins TRBV25-1 to TRBJ2-7; 13 nucleotides agree with TRBD2. Germline assignment: CDR1 MGHDK and CDR2 SYGVNS. Trimming cost V 5 bases and J 9 bases; bases outside gene matches: 10. CDR3 length: 15 residues. The chain's CDR3 is CASSQTSGGAEPQYF. Written as DNA, the CDR3 is TGTGCCAGCAGTCAAACTAGCGGGGGGGCCGAACCGCAGTACTTC.

This clone showed up just a few times. The chain has TRBV12-5 and TRBJ1-3; tentative D call: TRBD1 (6 bases). Germline values: CDR1 LGHNT, CDR2 FRNRAP. There are 15 residues in the CDR3. Trimming left V 7 bases short and J 0 bases short, with 13 bases between. CDR3 in amino acids: CASALTGGSGNTIYF. CDR3 bases: TGTGCTAGTGCCCTGACAGGAGGCTCTGGAAACACCATATATTTT.

V gene TRBV9 combines with J gene TRBJ1-1, with a weak D call TRBD1 (5 bases). Trimming took 4 bases from V and 5 from J, leaving 18 bases between them. Germline CDR1 reads SGDLS; CDR2 reads YYNGEE. CDR3 length equals 15 residues. The CDR3 sequence: CASSPSSRGLTEAFF. The DNA for the CDR3 is TGTGCCAGCAGCCCCTCCTCGCGGGGGTTAACTGAAGCTTTCTTT. Supplemented by reference TRBV9 and TRBJ1-1, the full variable domain reads DSGVTQTPKHLITATGQRVTLRCSPRSGDLSVYWYQQSLDQGLQFLIQYYNGEERAKGNILERFSAQQFPDLHSELNLSSLELGDSALYFCASSPSSRGLTEAFFGQGTRLTVV.

Note on this clone: Other DNA sequences from this sample encode an identical CDR3 as well. The chain combines TRBV6-5 with TRBJ1-1, with TRBD1 matching over 8 bases. Germline assignment: CDR1 MNHEY and CDR2 SVGAGI. J was trimmed by 7 bases and V by 2 bases; bases with no gene match: 3. The CDR3 runs 13 residues. The DNA for the CDR3 is TGTGCCAGCAGTTACAGACAGGGGAGTGAAGCTTTCTTT. It is translated as CASSYRQGSEAFF.

The DNA of the CDR3 is TGTGCCAGCAGTTTAGGCCAGAACTATGGCTACACCTTC. This gives the protein CASSLGQNYGYTF. V gene TRBV28 combines with J gene TRBJ1-2; no clear D. The CDR3 contains 13 residues. The germline gives CDR1 MDHEN, CDR2 SYDVKM. Trimming pared 2 bases from V and 2 bases from J, leaving 6 bases between.

This clone was recorded a few times. The chain is built from TRBV5-1 and TRBJ2-1; no clear D gene. The CDR3 consists of 11 residues. The germline V gene has CDR1 SGHRS and CDR2 YFSETQ. Trimming removed 4 bases at V and 10 bases at J, with 9 bases between. The CDR3 sequence: CASSQAREQFF. In nucleotides, the CDR3 is TGCGCCAGCAGCCAGGCTCGAGAGCAGTTCTTC. Full variable domain (remainder filled in from reference TRBV5-1 and TRBJ2-1): KAGVTQTPRYLIKTRGQQVTLSCSPISGHRSVSWYQQTPGQGLQFLFEYFSETQRNKGNFPGRFSGRQFSNSRSEMNVSTLELGDSALYLCASSQAREQFFGPGTRLTVL.

This chain connects TRBV14 to TRBJ1-4; unclear D gene. Germline lookup yields CDR1 SGHDN and CDR2 FVKESK. The CDR3 spans 15 residues. Between the trimmed V and J ends, which lost 1 base and 0 bases, there was a span of 6 bases. The CDR3 nucleotides are TGTGCCAGCAGCCAAGCTATAGCAACTAATGAAAAACTGTTTTTT. This codes for CASSQAIATNEKLFF.

The V gene is TRBV19, the J gene TRBJ2-3, with TRBD2 identical over 11 bases. CDR3 length: 15 amino acids. V shed 3 bases, J shed 4 bases, and the junction held 3 bases outside the gene matches. Looked up from germline, CDR1 is LNHDA and CDR2 is SQIVND (reference sequence). The CDR3 spells CASSMTSGVSDTQYF. The CDR3 region has the DNA TGTGCCAGTAGTATGACTAGCGGGGTTTCAGATACGCAGTATTTT.

CDR3 sequence (DNA): TGTGCCAGCAGCCCGACCGGGGGGGGGCTGGAGGGCACCGGGGAGCTGTTTTTT. Amino acid sequence: CASSPTGGGLEGTGELFF. The chain joins TRBV3-1 (or the pseudogene TRBV3-2) to TRBJ2-2, with 8 bases identical to TRBD2. Germline V gives CDR1 LGHDT, CDR2 YNNKEL (reference sequence). This CDR3 region has 18 residues. The ends lost 4 bases at V and 4 bases at J; junction bases unmatched: 14.

This chain uses TRBV5-1 with TRBJ2-7; D call uncertain. Germline loops: CDR1 SGHRS, CDR2 YFSETQ. This CDR3 region has 15 residues. V was trimmed by 1 base and J by 0 bases, leaving 11 bases between them. CDR3 protein: CASSLTVLSSYEQYF. The CDR3, as DNA: TGCGCCAGCAGCTTGACAGTACTTAGCTCCTACGAGCAGTACTTC.

The table lists this clone with a count of one. V is TRBV11-1 and J is TRBJ1-6; D remains ambiguous. Trimming left V 4 bases short and J 7 bases short, with 8 bases between. This CDR3 contains 13 residues. Germline values: CDR1 SGHAT, CDR2 FQDESV (reference sequence). In DNA form, the CDR3 reads TGTGCCAGCAGCTCCCGAGAGAATTCACCCCTCCACTTT. Translated: CASSSRENSPLHF.

Points on this clone: Distinct nucleotide sequences in the sample also encode this CDR3. This chain links TRBV24-1 with TRBJ2-1; 9 nucleotides align to TRBD1. V lost 4 bases to trimming and J lost 4 bases; unmatched junction nucleotides: 7. This CDR3 has 16 residues. The germline V gene has CDR1 KGHDR and CDR2 SFDVKD. The CDR3 protein is CATSDPTGGVYNEQFF. The CDR3 nucleotides read TGTGCCACCAGTGACCCGACAGGGGGTGTGTACAATGAGCAGTTCTTC.

This rearrangement joins TRBV2 to TRBJ1-1; 8 bases agree with TRBD1. V lost 7 bases to trimming and J lost 5 bases; unmatched junction nucleotides: 9. This CDR3 contains 14 residues. Germline V gene data show CDR1 as SNHLY and CDR2 as FYNNEI. CDR3 sequence reads: CASTAEQGGTEAFF. In DNA form, the CDR3 reads TGTGCCAGCACCGCCGAACAGGGGGGGACTGAAGCTTTCTTT.

The chain recombines TRBV12-1 with TRBJ1-5; the table's D call, TRBD1, was not checked against the DNA. TRBV12-1 is described as a pseudogene. The CDR3 is 17 amino acids. This CDR3 is CASSREQGTDSNQPQHF. Written as DNA, the CDR3 is TGTGCCAGCAGCCGCGAACAGGGGACTGATAGCAATCAGCCCCAGCATTTT.